This T cell receptor beta chain derives from a study of shared clonotypes between healthy human individuals. Regarding the study as a whole: Non-shared clonotypes were found to have lower generation probabilities than the clonotypes that were shared by all four of the sorted-subset donors.

CDR3 size: 14 residues. The V end was cut by 6 bases, the J end by 1 base, with 10 bases between. Per germline, CDR1 KGHSH and CDR2 LQKENI. The protocol was immunoSEQ multiplex PCR, while the TCRdb copy is restricted to in-frame clones and leaves out a portion. The table lists under 1,900,000 clones, about 98.5% of them singletons. About this clone: Its specificity is unknown. Other DNA sequences in the same sample also yield this CDR3.

The clonotype originates from a man aged 25 to 45 in good health. V usage is TRBV18 and J usage is TRBJ2-1; no definite D call. The sample taken for sequencing was naive CD4+ T cells sorted from blood. Subset of the sample: CD45RA+ positively selected. The CDR3 spells CASSPKGSYNEQFF. Here the CDR3 DNA reads TGTGCCAGCTCCCCCAAGGGATCCTACAATGAGCAGTTCTTC. The full variable domain, in which reference TRBV18 and TRBJ2-1 provide the parts outside the CDR3, is NAGVMQNPRHLVRRRGQEARLRCSPMKGHSHVYWYRQLPEEGLKFMVYLQKENIIDESGMPKERFSAEFPKEGPSILRIQQVVRGDSAAYFCASSPKGSYNEQFFGPGTRLTVL.